This TCR beta chain came from a study of T cell changes during pregnancy in multiple sclerosis (dated by TCRdb to the late 2010s). Some background on the complete study: The study looked at changes in the T cell repertoire across pregnancy in women with multiple sclerosis.

The cysteine opens and the phenylalanine closes a CDR3 of 17 amino acids. Kept here is only the CDR3 DNA, which spans 51 bases and is read in frame from base 1. V is trimmed back by 4 bases and J by 4 bases, and the junction contains 7 bases that no gene match accounts for. The germline V gene encodes CDR1 SGHTA and CDR2 FQGNSA. Libraries were made using the immunoSEQ multiplex PCR assay. Sourced from immuneACCESS, this table was stored by TCRdb with only in-frame sequences that have V and J called. A share of the clones is absent; for the studies checked, an unresolved V gene accounts for under half, and the remainder has no known explanation. A total of around 72,000 clones appear in this sample, 91% of them only once. The ten biggest clones cover about 0.75% of the sample. As regards this clone: This receptor's antigen is unknown. Base qualities are not at hand, and no much larger clone is one base apart.

The source was peripheral blood, collected in the third trimester of pregnancy. The sequence came from a female donor in good health, enrolled as a control in a pregnancy study. The chain uses TRBV7-2 and TRBJ2-3, with TRBD2 identical over 14 junction bases. The CDR3 reads as follows: CASSSGLAGAVADTQYF. The DNA reads as follows: TGTGCCAGCAGCTCGGGACTAGCGGGAGCGGTCGCAGATACGCAGTATTTT.